This TCR beta chain was obtained from a study of a mutant IDH1 vaccine in newly diagnosed glioma. Across the whole study: Earlier care involved radiotherapy, temozolomide, or both, and the majority received both.

Concerning this clone itself: Its antigen is unidentified.

Only in-frame clones appear in the TCRdb table, and some are missing; sequencing was by immunoSEQ multiplex PCR. Of about 92,000 clones listed, roughly 78% are singletons. Time point given: baseline, week 1 (first vaccination visit). Treatment defined: pre-vaccination baseline after standard-of-care therapy. New astrocytomas of WHO grade 3 or 4 that were IDH1-mutant and ATRX-lost were found in the donors. The study's findings and limits: With respect to changes in top peripheral T cell clonotypes, pseudoprogression seemed unrelated.

Trimming left V 0 bases short and J 5 bases short, with 10 bases between. This CDR3 has 14 residues. Germline lookup yields CDR1 ENHRY and CDR2 SYGVKD. The specimen comprised PBMCs, sampled from a glioma patient treated with radiotherapy, temozolomide or both. The rearrangement joins TRBV10-3 to TRBJ2-5, with D possibly matching TRBD2 (6 bases). This TCR was sampled from a middle-aged man with glioma. CDR3: CAISESGLAETQYF. The CDR3 region has the DNA TGTGCCATCAGTGAGTCGGGTCTAGCGGAGACCCAGTACTTC.